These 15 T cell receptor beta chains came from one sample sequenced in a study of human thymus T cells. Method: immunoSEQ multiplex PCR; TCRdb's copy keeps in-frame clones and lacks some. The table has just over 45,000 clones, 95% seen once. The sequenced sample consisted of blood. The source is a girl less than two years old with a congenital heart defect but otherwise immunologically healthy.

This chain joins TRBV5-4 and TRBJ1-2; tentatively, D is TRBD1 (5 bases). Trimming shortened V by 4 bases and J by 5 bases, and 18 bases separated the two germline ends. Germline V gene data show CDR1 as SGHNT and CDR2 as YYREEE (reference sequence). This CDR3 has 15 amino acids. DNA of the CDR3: TGTGCCAGCAGCCCCCCTCCAACGGGGGGGTATGGCTACACCTTC. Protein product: CASSPPPTGGYGYTF.

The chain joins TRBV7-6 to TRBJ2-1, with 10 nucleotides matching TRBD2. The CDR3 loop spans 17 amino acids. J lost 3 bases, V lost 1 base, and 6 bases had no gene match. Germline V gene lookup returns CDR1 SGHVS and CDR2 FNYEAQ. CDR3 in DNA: TGTGCCAGCAGCTTAGTACTCGGGACTAGCGTCTACAATGAGCAGTTCTTC. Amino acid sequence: CASSLVLGTSVYNEQFF. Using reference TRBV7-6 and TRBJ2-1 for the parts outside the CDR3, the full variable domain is GAGVSQSPRYKVTKRGQDVALRCDPISGHVSLYWYRQALGQGPEFLTYFNYEAQQDKSGLPNDRFSAERPEGSISTLTIQRTEQRDSAMYRCASSLVLGTSVYNEQFFGPGTRLTVL.

The CDR3 reads CASSFNFWGANYGYTF. CDR3 DNA sequence: TGTGCCAGCAGTTTCAATTTTTGGGGTGCTAACTATGGCTACACCTTC. This chain connects TRBV28 to TRBJ1-2; D gene unclear. Per germline, CDR1 MDHEN and CDR2 SYDVKM. This CDR3 is 16 amino acids long. The V end lost 3 bases, the J end lost 0 bases, and 14 bases lay between the germline ends.

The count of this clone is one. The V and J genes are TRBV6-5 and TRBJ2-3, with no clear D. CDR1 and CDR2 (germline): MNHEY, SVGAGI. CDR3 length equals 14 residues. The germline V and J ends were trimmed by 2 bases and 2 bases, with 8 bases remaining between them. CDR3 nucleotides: TGTGCCAGCAGTTACGGCGGTGCCACAGATACGCAGTATTTT. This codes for CASSYGGATDTQYF.

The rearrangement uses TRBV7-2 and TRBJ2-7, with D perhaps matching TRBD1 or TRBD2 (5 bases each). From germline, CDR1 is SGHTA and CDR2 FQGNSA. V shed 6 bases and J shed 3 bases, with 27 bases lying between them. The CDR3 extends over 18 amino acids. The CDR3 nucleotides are TGTGCCAGCAGTCGTAAGTCCCCTCACCAGGGTGGAGGCTACGAGCAGTACTTC. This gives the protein CASSRKSPHQGGGYEQYF.

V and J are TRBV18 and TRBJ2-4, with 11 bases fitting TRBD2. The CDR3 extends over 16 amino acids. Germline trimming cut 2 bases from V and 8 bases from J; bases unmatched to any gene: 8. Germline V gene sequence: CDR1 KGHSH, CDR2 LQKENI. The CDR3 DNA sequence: TGTGCCAGCTCACCAAGTCGCGCGACTAGCGGGGACATTCAGTACTTC. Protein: CASSPSRATSGDIQYF.

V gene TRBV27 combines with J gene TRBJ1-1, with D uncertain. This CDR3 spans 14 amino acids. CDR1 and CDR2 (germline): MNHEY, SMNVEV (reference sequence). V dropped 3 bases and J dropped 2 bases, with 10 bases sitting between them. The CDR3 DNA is TGTGCCAGCAGTTTGGTGGGGTCAAACACTGAAGCTTTCTTT. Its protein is CASSLVGSNTEAFF.

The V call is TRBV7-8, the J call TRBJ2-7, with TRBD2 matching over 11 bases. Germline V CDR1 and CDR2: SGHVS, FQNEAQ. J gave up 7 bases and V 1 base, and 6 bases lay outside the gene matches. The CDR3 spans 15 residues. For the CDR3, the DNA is TGTGCCAGCAGCTTAGTAGGACTAGCGGGCCCGGAGCAGTACTTC. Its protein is CASSLVGLAGPEQYF.

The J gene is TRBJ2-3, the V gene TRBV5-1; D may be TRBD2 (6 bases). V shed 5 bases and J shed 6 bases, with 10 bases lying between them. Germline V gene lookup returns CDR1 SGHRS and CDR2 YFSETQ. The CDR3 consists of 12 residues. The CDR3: CASRHREDTQYF. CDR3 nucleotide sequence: TGCGCCAGCAGGCACCGGGAGGATACGCAGTATTTT. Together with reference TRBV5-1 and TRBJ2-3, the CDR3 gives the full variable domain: KAGVTQTPRYLIKTRGQQVTLSCSPISGHRSVSWYQQTPGQGLQFLFEYFSETQRNKGNFPGRFSGRQFSNSRSEMNVSTLELGDSALYLCASRHREDTQYFGPGTRLTVL.

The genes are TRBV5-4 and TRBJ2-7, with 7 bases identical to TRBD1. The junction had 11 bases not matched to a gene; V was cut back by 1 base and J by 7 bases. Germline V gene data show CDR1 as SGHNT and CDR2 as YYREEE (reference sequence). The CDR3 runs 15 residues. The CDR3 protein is CASSLPRDSSGEQYF. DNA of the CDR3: TGTGCCAGCAGCTTGCCCCGGGACAGTTCGGGTGAGCAGTACTTC.

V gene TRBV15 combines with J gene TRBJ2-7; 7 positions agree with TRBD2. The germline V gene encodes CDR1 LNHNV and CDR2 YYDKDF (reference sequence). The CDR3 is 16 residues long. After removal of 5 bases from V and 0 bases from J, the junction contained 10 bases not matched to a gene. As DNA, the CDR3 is TGTGCCACCAGCCCCCGTCGGGGGGAGGGCTCCTACGAGCAGTACTTC. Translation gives CATSPRRGEGSYEQYF.

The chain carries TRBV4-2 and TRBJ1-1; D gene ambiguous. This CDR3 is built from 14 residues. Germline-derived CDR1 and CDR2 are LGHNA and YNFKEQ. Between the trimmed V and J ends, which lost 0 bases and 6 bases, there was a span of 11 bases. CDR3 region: CASSQDQREPEAFF. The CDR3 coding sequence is TGTGCCAGCAGCCAAGATCAGAGGGAACCTGAAGCTTTCTTT.

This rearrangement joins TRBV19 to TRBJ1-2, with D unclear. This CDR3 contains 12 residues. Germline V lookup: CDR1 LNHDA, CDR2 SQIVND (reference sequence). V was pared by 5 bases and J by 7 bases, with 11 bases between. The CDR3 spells CASSLRLGGYTF. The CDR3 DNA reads TGTGCCAGTAGTCTCAGGTTGGGTGGCTACACCTTC.

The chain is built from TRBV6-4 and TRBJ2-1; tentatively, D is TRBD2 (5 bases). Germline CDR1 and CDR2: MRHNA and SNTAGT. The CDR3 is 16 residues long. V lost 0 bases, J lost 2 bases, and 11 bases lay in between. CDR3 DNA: TGTGCCAGCAGTGACTCGATTAGCGACCCCTACAATGAGCAGTTCTTC. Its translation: CASSDSISDPYNEQFF.

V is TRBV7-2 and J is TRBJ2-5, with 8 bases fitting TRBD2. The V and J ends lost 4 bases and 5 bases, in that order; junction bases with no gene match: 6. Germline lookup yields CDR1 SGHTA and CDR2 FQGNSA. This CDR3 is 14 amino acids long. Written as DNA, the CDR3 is TGTGCCAGCAGCTCAAGCGGGAGCTGGGAGACCCAGTACTTC. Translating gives CASSSSGSWETQYF. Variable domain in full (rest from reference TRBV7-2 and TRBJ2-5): GAGVSQSPSNKVTEKGKDVELRCDPISGHTALYWYRQSLGQGLEFLIYFQGNSAPDKSGLPSDRFSAERTGGSVSTLTIQRTQQEDSAVYLCASSSSGSWETQYFGPGTRLLVL.